In its sample, the clone carrying this TCR beta chain was seen a few times. The study enrolled healthy HIV-negative adults without recent acute infections or vaccinations as donors. This sample is drawn from a study of shared clonotypes between healthy human individuals. Germline values: CDR1 LNHDA, CDR2 SQIVND (reference sequence). V lost 0 bases and J 4 bases, leaving 9 bases between the germline ends. This CDR3 has 14 amino acids. Investigators spread the genomic DNA of each subset evenly over several immunoSEQ plates. TCRdb keeps only in-frame clones here, not all; method: immunoSEQ multiplex PCR. The sample holds 450,000 to 500,000 clones, about 72% seen once.

The V gene is TRBV19, the J gene TRBJ1-1; D ambiguous. Sequencing was performed on PBMCs. The origin of this receptor is a woman aged 40 to 50 in good health. Some clones in this sample may be carry-over from other donors' samples. The CDR3 loop reads CASSIEAGSTEAFF. For the CDR3, the DNA is TGTGCCAGTAGTATAGAGGCCGGGAGCACTGAAGCTTTCTTT.